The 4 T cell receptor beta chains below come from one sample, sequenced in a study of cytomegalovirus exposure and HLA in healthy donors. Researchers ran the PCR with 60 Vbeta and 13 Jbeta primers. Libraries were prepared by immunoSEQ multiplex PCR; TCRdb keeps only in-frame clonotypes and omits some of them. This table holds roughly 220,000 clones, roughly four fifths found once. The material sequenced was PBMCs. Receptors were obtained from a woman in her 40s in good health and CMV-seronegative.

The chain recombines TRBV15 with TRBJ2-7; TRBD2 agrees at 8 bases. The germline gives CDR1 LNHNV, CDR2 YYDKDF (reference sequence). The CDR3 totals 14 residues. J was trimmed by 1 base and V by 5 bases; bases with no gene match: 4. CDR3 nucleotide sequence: TGTGCCACCAGCCGAGCGGGAGAATCCTACGAGCAGTACTTC. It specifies CATSRAGESYEQYF.

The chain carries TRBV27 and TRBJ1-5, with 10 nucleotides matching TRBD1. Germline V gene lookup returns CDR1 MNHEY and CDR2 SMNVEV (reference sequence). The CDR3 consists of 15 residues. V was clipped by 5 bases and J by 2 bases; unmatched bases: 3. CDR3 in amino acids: CASSPGTGGNQPQHF. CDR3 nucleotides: TGTGCCAGCAGTCCGGGGACAGGGGGCAATCAGCCCCAGCATTTT.

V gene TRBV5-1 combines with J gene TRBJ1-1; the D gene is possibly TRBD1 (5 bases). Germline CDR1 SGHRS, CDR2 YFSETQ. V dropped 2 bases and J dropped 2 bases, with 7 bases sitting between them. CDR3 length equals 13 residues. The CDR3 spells CASSFDSNTEAFF. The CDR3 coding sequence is TGCGCCAGCAGCTTTGACAGTAACACTGAAGCTTTCTTT. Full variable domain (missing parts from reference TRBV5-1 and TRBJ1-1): KAGVTQTPRYLIKTRGQQVTLSCSPISGHRSVSWYQQTPGQGLQFLFEYFSETQRNKGNFPGRFSGRQFSNSRSEMNVSTLELGDSALYLCASSFDSNTEAFFGQGTRLTVV.

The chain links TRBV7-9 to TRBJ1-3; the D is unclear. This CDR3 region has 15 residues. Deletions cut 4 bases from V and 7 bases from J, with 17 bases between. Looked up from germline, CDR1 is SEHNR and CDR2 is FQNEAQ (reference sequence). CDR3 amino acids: CASSSQAVQANTIYF. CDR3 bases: TGTGCCAGCAGCTCCCAAGCGGTCCAGGCTAACACCATATATTTT.